This TCR beta chain was retrieved from a study of regulatory T cells in long-lasting Graves disease. Regarding the study as a whole: Reduced TCR diversity was observed in persistent Graves' patients versus newly diagnosed patients.

This CDR3 is built from 14 residues. Trimming removed 1 base at V and 2 bases at J, with 8 bases between. Germline V gene sequence: CDR1 LNHNV, CDR2 YYDKDF (reference sequence). Investigators prepared the TCR beta libraries by applying iRepertoire HTBI primers and Arm-PCR of CDR3 regions. One entry per CDR3 protein results from TCRdb running MiXCR on the multiplex PCR reads. The sample has about 620,000 distinct CDR3 sequences, under 20% seen once. Time point reported: newly diagnosed GD, antithyroid drugs for less than 3 months. PBMC RNA was the source of the TCR library. For this clonotype: Its specificity is unknown.

The same sample was also used in a study of T cells in Graves' hyperthyroidism and ophthalmopathy. As that study records: If no ophthalmopathy progression occurred within 18 months, Graves' hyperthyroidism was stable.

This sequence joins TRBV15 and TRBJ1-1, with D unresolved. The TCR originated in a woman between 25 and 40 years old with Graves disease. The source material was peripheral blood mononuclear cells (PBMCs), sampled at new diagnosis, from a patient treated with antithyroid drugs. The CDR3 protein is CATSRGTLNTEAFF. In DNA form, the CDR3 reads TGTGCCACCAGCAGAGGAACCCTCAACACTGAAGCTTTCTTT. Based on the CDR3 plus reference TRBV15 and TRBJ1-1, the full variable domain is DAMVIQNPRYQVTQFGKPVTLSCSQTLNHNVMYWYQQKSSQAPKLLFHYYDKDFNNEADTPDNFQSRRPNTSFCFLDIRSPGLGDTAMYLCATSRGTLNTEAFFGQGTRLTVV.